This TCR beta chain was recorded in a study of CD8+ T cells in alopecia areata. Study-wide context: Those patients who were treated received oral tofacitinib, which was given at 5 to 10 mg twice daily for moderate-to-severe alopecia areata.

Lesional scalp punch biopsies and peripheral blood were collected from alopecia areata patients. As to this clone: Its antigen is still unknown.

In each case, RNA was isolated and then reverse transcribed into cDNA as the sequencing template. Using immunoSEQ multiplex PCR, the repertoire was profiled, and TCRdb retains in-frame clones only, with some absent. Found here are fewer than 250,000 clones, about three fifths of them singletons; the top ten hold 0.45%. The study, taken as a whole, reports: Relative to normal scalp, lesional scalp, especially alopecia totalis/universalis, showed higher clonality. Scalp sample sequencing also detects resident alphabeta T cells of normal skin.

The length of the CDR3 is 14 residues. V lost 6 bases and J 5 bases, leaving 16 bases between the germline ends. The germline V gene has CDR1 SGHAT and CDR2 FQNNGV. This sequence originates from a human donor with alopecia areata. The material sequenced was CD4+ T cells sorted from blood, taken at week 0. V and J are TRBV11-2 and TRBJ2-5; D is perhaps TRBD2 (5 bases). CDR3 amino acids: CASSPLGRGETQYF. Written as DNA, the CDR3 is TGTGCCAGCAGTCCGCTAGGGAGAGGGGAGACCCAGTACTTC.